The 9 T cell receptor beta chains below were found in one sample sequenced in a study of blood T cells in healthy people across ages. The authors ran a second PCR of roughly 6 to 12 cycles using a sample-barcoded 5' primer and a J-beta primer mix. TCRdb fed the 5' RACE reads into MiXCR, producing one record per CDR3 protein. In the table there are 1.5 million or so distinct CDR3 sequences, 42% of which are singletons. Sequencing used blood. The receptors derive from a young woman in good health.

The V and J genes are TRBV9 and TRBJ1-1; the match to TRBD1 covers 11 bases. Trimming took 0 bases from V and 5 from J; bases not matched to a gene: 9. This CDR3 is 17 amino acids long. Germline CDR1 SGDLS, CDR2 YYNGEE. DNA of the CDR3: TGTGCCAGCAGCGTAGCCGGGACAGGGGGGAGTAGGACTGAAGCTTTCTTT. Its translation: CASSVAGTGGSRTEAFF.

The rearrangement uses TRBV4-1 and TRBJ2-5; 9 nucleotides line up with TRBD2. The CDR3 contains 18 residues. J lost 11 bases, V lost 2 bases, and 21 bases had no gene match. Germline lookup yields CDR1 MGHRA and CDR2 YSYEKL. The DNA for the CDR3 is TGCGCCAGCAGCCAATACCCATCCGGGACTAGCACCCACAATGAGCAGTACTTC. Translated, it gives CASSQYPSGTSTHNEQYF.

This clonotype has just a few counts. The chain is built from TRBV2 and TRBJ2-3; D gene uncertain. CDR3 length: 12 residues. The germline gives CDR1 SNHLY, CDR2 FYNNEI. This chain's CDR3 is CAPPLWGDTQYF. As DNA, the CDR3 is TGTGCTCCACCCTTATGGGGAGATACGCAGTATTTT.

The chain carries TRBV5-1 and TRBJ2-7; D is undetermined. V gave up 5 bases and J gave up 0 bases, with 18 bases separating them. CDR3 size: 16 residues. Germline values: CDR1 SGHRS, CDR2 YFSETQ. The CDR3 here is CASRPPQAKSSYEQYF. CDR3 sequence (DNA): TGCGCCAGCAGACCTCCTCAAGCGAAGAGCTCCTACGAGCAGTACTTC.

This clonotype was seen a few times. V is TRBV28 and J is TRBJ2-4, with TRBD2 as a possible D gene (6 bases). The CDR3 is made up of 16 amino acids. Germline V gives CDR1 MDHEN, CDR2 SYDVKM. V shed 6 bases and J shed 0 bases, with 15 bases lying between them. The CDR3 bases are TGTGCCAGCAGCCCTTGGGGGGAACTAGCCAAAAACATTCAGTACTTC. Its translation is CASSPWGELAKNIQYF.

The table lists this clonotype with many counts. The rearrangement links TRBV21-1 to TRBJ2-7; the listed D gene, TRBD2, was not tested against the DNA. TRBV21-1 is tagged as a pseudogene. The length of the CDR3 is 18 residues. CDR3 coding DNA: TGTGCCAGCAGCAAAGCGCTGAGGGAGAATAGTTGTTCCTACGAGCAGTACTTC. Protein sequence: CASSKALRENSCSYEQYF.

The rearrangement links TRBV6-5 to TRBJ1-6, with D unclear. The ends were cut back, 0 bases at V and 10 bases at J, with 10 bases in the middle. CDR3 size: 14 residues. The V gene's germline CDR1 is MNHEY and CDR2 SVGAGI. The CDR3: CASSYSGGKSPLHF. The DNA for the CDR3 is TGTGCCAGCAGTTACTCCGGCGGTAAATCACCCCTCCACTTT.

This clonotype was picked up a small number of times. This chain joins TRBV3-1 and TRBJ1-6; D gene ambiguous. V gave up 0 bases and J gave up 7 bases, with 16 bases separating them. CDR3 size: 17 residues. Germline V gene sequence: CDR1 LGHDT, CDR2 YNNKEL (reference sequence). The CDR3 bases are TGTGCCAGCAGCCAAGATCTTAGTGCCCTAGGAAATTCACCCCTCCACTTT. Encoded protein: CASSQDLSALGNSPLHF.

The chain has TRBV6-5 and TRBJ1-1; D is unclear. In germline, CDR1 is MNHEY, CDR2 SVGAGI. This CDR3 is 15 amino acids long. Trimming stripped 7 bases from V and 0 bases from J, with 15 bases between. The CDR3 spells CASTPLGEVNTEAFF. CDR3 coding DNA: TGTGCCAGCACTCCCCTTGGGGAGGTGAACACTGAAGCTTTCTTT.